This T cell receptor (beta chain) came from a study of T cell changes during pregnancy in multiple sclerosis. Germline values: CDR1 SQVTM, CDR2 ANQGSEA. This CDR3 has 13 amino acids. Trimming pared 6 bases from V and 7 bases from J, leaving 18 bases between. Measured with immunoSEQ multiplex PCR; TCRdb has only the in-frame clones, and not every one. The data contain 69,000 or so clones, roughly 90% of them singletons. The chain links TRBV29-1 to TRBJ1-1; the D gene is possibly TRBD1 (6 bases). The TCR was taken from a female donor with multiple sclerosis, enrolled in a pregnancy study. This specimen was peripheral blood, taken in the third trimester of pregnancy. The CDR3 DNA sequence: TGCAGCGTCGATGAGGGGGTCCTGGGTGAAGCTTTCTTT. This gives the protein CSVDEGVLGEAFF.